This T cell receptor beta chain was captured by sequencing in a study of T cell changes during pregnancy in multiple sclerosis (dated by TCRdb to between 2019 and 2020). For context, the study as a whole: The study examined how the T cell repertoire changed over the course of pregnancy in women with multiple sclerosis.

Library preparation was by the immunoSEQ multiplex PCR assay. TCRdb stores this immuneACCESS table with in-frame sequences only. Part of the clones is absent; in the studies checked, under half of the shortfall reflects unresolved V genes, and no reason is known for the rest. This sample comprises about 46,000 clones, 85% to 95% of them detected only once. The top ten constitute around 0.35% of the sample. As regards this clone: No cognate antigen has been identified for it. No much larger clone is present one base from it, and per-base qualities are unavailable.

The CDR3 spans 11 residues, from the cysteine through the phenylalanine. This entry keeps only the CDR3 DNA: 33 bases, framed from base 1. The germline ends are 4 bases apart after V is trimmed by 5 bases and J by 3 bases. The germline V gene encodes CDR1 SGHTA and CDR2 FQGNSA. The specimen was CD4+ T cells from peripheral blood mononuclear cells, collected in the second trimester of pregnancy. This TCR was recovered from a female donor in good health, enrolled as a control in a pregnancy study. This chain joins TRBV7-2 to TRBJ1-2; no D gene can be assigned with confidence. The nucleotide sequence is given as TGTGCCAGCAGCCCGGACTATGGCTACACCTTC. Its protein reads: CASSPDYGYTF.